The 4 T cell receptor beta chains reported below all come from one sample, sequenced in a study of blood T cell repertoires in COVID-19. The table came from immunoSEQ multiplex PCR; TCRdb's copy has only in-frame clones and leaves some out. The table lists some 290,000 clones, just under 90% of them singletons. The material sequenced was PBMCs or T cells enriched from blood (not recorded which). The source of these receptors is a woman in her thirties who had recovered from COVID-19.

The V and J genes are TRBV7-9 and TRBJ2-1; 7 bases fit TRBD1. The CDR3 is 15 residues long. The germline V gene encodes CDR1 SEHNR and CDR2 FQNEAQ (reference sequence). The V segment lost 4 bases and the J segment 0 bases; nucleotides outside the gene matches: 3. CDR3 DNA: TGTGCCAGCAGCTCCTACAGGGGCTCCTACAATGAGCAGTTCTTC. Encoded protein: CASSSYRGSYNEQFF. Based on the CDR3 plus reference TRBV7-9 and TRBJ2-1, the full variable domain is DTGVSQNPRHKITKRGQNVTFRCDPISEHNRLYWYRQTLGQGPEFLTYFQNEAQLEKSRLLSDRFSAERPKGSFSTLEIQRTEQGDSAMYLCASSSYRGSYNEQFFGPGTRLTVL.

This rearrangement joins TRBV7-3 to TRBJ2-1, with no clear D. V was pared by 4 bases and J by 9 bases, with 10 bases between. CDR1 SGHTA and CDR2 FQGTGA come from the germline V gene. The CDR3 has 12 amino acids. The CDR3 nucleotides read TGTGCCAGCAGCTCCTCGGTTAGTGAGCAGTTCTTC. The encoded protein is CASSSSVSEQFF.

The rearrangement joins TRBV14 to TRBJ2-5; 10 nucleotides agree with TRBD2. After removal of 1 base from V and 7 bases from J, the junction contained 12 bases not matched to a gene. CDR1 is SGHDN and CDR2 is FVKESK in the germline V gene. This CDR3 contains 17 residues. The chain's CDR3 is CASSQGGLAVPLWTQYF. DNA for the CDR3: TGTGCCAGCAGCCAAGGCGGACTAGCGGTACCCCTATGGACCCAGTACTTC. The full variable domain, with the rest looked up from reference TRBV14 and TRBJ2-5, is EAGVTQFPSHSVIEKGQTVTLRCDPISGHDNLYWYRRVMGKEIKFLLHFVKESKQDESGMPNNRFLAERTGGTYSTLKVQPAELEDSGVYFCASSQGGLAVPLWTQYFGPGTRLLVL.

The J gene is TRBJ2-1, the V gene TRBV6-5; D possibly corresponds to TRBD2 (6 bases). Trimming stripped 11 bases from V and 7 bases from J, with 24 bases between. This CDR3 region has 15 residues. Germline V CDR1 and CDR2: MNHEY, SVGAGI. Here the CDR3 DNA reads TGTGCCGGCCGAAGCGGACTCCTGGGGAGGAATGAGCAGTTCTTC. Its translation is CAGRSGLLGRNEQFF.